The rows below give T cell receptor beta chains drawn from one sample of a study of shared clonotypes between healthy human individuals. Method: immunoSEQ multiplex PCR; TCRdb's copy keeps in-frame clones and lacks some. The sample yields around 2.1 million clones, roughly 95% seen once. Sequencing was performed on naive CD4+ T cells sorted from blood. All receptors come from a man between 18 and 35 years old in good health. CDR3s include the opening cysteine and the closing phenylalanine or tryptophan. The order of the fields is J gene, D gene, clone size, V gene, CDR3 DNA, CDR3 protein. D genes are given only for firm matches. Clone size is not always given. Where it is, it says once, few, many or a class for expanded clones.

TRBJ2-2 | - | - | TRBV9 | TGTGCCAGCAGCGCCCAAAAAGGGAGCCCGACCGGGGAGCTGTTTTTT | CASSAQKGSPTGELFF
TRBJ2-7 | TRBD2 | - | TRBV7-9 | TGTGCCAGCAGCGCCCCGGGACTAGCTGTCGGGGGCGAGCAGTACTTC | CASSAPGLAVGGEQYF
TRBJ2-7 | - | - | TRBV5-4 | TGTGCCAGCAGCTCAGGAGGTATTGTCTACGAGCAGTACTTC | CASSSGGIVYEQYF
TRBJ2-3 | TRBD1 | - | TRBV19 | TGTGCCAGTAGAGGGATAGGACAGGGCACAGATACGCAGTATTTT | CASRGIGQGTDTQYF
TRBJ2-7 | - | - | TRBV21-1 | TGTGCCAGCAGCAAATACCGGGACAGTCAACCCGCTACCTACGAGCAGTACTTC | CASSKYRDSQPATYEQYF
TRBJ2-3 | - | - | TRBV2 | TGTGCCAGCACCCGCACAGATACGCAGTATTTT | CASTRTDTQYF
TRBJ1-1 | - | - | TRBV5-1 | TGCGCCAGCAGCATAAAGGGAGGTGGCACTGAAGCTTTCTTT | CASSIKGGGTEAFF
TRBJ2-7 | - | - | TRBV28 | TGTGCCAGCACCCTGACAGTCCCAAACTACGAGCAGTACTTC | CASTLTVPNYEQYF
TRBJ2-1 | - | - | TRBV18 | TGTGCCAGCTCAGTCCAGATAGTAGCCTCCTACAATGAGCAGTTCTTC | CASSVQIVASYNEQFF
TRBJ2-7 | - | - | TRBV14 | TGTGCCAGCAGCCAGAGGGGCTCGTATTACGAGCAGTACTTC | CASSQRGSYYEQYF
TRBJ2-5 | - | - | TRBV7-9 | TGTGCCAGCAGCCCCCCAATACGAGAGACCCAGTACTTC | CASSPPIRETQYF
TRBJ1-1 | - | - | TRBV5-6 | TGTGCCAGCAGCTTGCGGTCGACGGGGTTGAACACTGAAGCTTTCTTT | CASSLRSTGLNTEAFF
TRBJ2-5 | - | - | TRBV9 | TGTGCCAGCAGCTGGGGAGAGGGGCGTGGGGAGACCCAGTACTTC | CASSWGEGRGETQYF
TRBJ1-1 | TRBD1 | - | TRBV5-1 | TGCGCCAGCAGCTTGGCCACGGGACAGGGGTTGAACACTGAAGCTTTCTTT | CASSLATGQGLNTEAFF
TRBJ2-7 | - | - | TRBV5-1 | TGCGCCAGCAGCTTGAGGGGCTCGGGGGTCGAGCAGTACTTC | CASSLRGSGVEQYF
TRBJ2-3 | - | - | TRBV29-1 | TGCAGCGTTGAAGCTCTAGGGGGTGATACGCAGTATTTT | CSVEALGGDTQYF
TRBJ2-3 | TRBD1 | - | TRBV9 | TGTGCCAGCAGCGTAGGACAGGGTGGGTCCACAGATACGCAGTATTTT | CASSVGQGGSTDTQYF
TRBJ1-2 | - | once | TRBV20-1 | TGCAGTGCTAGTGGCAATGGCTACACCTTC | CSASGNGYTF
TRBJ1-1 | TRBD1 | - | TRBV5-1 | TGCGCCAGCAGCACCCGACAGGGCTCGACCACTGAAGCTTTCTTT | CASSTRQGSTTEAFF
TRBJ1-1 | - | - | TRBV4-1 | TGCGCCAGCAGCTCCAGAGGGAGCATGAACACTGAAGCTTTCTTT | CASSSRGSMNTEAFF
TRBJ2-2 | - | - | TRBV9 | TGTGCCAGCAGCGTAGGTGAGCCTACAATGGAGCTGTTTTTT | CASSVGEPTMELFF
TRBJ2-1 | TRBD1 | - | TRBV5-1 | TGCGCCAGCAGTCGCGGGACAGGGTCCAATGAGCAGTTCTTC | CASSRGTGSNEQFF
TRBJ1-3 | - | - | TRBV6-1 | TGTGCCAGCAGTGAAATGGCCACCATATATTTT | CASSEMATIYF
TRBJ2-3 | TRBD1 | - | TRBV19 | TGTGCCAGTACTCCCCGGGACAGGAGCACAGATACGCAGTATTTT | CASTPRDRSTDTQYF